Following are 21 T cell receptor beta chains from one sample sequenced in a study of blood T cell repertoires in COVID-19. Data came from immunoSEQ multiplex PCR; TCRdb stores just in-frame clones and leaves some out. The data hold approximately 280,000 clones, with more than 80% observed a single time. Specimen: peripheral blood. The receptors stem from a woman aged 25 to 39 with COVID-19, enrolled during active disease.

The chain recombines TRBV2 with TRBJ2-5; 8 nucleotides match TRBD1. Germline V lookup: CDR1 SNHLY, CDR2 FYNNEI. Trimming at V came to 8 bases and at J to 0 bases, leaving 8 bases not matched to a gene. This CDR3 has 15 amino acids. The CDR3 reads CASGKQGVDQETQYF. The DNA of the CDR3 is TGTGCCAGCGGAAAACAGGGGGTAGACCAAGAGACCCAGTACTTC.

This clone appeared once. The V gene is TRBV28, the J gene TRBJ2-1, with 7 bases matching TRBD2. The CDR3 totals 15 residues. CDR1 is MDHEN, CDR2 SYDVKM, per germline. V trimming: 6 bases; J trimming: 9 bases; junction bases outside the gene matches: 14. Here the CDR3 reads CASRFRDYTQSEQFF. The CDR3 DNA reads as TGTGCCAGCAGATTCCGGGACTACACACAATCTGAGCAGTTCTTC. The complete variable domain, with remaining parts taken from reference TRBV28 and TRBJ2-1, reads DVKVTQSSRYLVKRTGEKVFLECVQDMDHENMFWYRQDPGLGLRLIYFSYDVKMKEKGDIPEGYSVSREKKERFSLILESASTNQTSMYLCASRFRDYTQSEQFFGPGTRLTVL.

The rearrangement joins TRBV19 to TRBJ2-7; possible D gene TRBD1, 7 bases. The CDR3 consists of 14 residues. V shed 5 bases and J shed 4 bases, with 15 bases lying between them. Per the germline V gene, CDR1 is LNHDA and CDR2 is SQIVND (reference sequence). The CDR3 loop is CASSSGRGEYEQYF. For the CDR3, the DNA is TGTGCCAGTAGTTCCGGCAGGGGGGAATACGAGCAGTACTTC.

The chain recombines TRBV5-1 with TRBJ2-5; TRBD2 might be the D (7 bases). Trimming removed 4 bases at V and 2 bases at J, with 12 bases between. The CDR3 is 14 amino acids. The germline V gene encodes CDR1 SGHRS and CDR2 YFSETQ. CDR3 amino acids: CASSRGGSQETQYF. CDR3 sequence (DNA): TGCGCCAGCAGCAGGGGGGGCAGTCAAGAGACCCAGTACTTC.

The chain has TRBV7-3 and TRBJ2-3; TRBD2 is a possible D gene (5 bases). The CDR3 length is 13 residues. Germline CDR1 and CDR2: SGHTA and FQGTGA. The V gene lost 2 bases and the J gene lost 6 bases, with 9 bases spanning the gap. This chain's CDR3 is CASSLGKRDTQYF. CDR3 DNA: TGTGCCAGCAGCTTAGGAAAGCGGGATACGCAGTATTTT.

V is TRBV3-1 (or the pseudogene TRBV3-2) and J is TRBJ1-1, with D unclear. Germline V gene sequence: CDR1 LGHDT, CDR2 YNNKEL (reference sequence). Trimming took off 4 bases at V and 1 base at J, with 13 bases between the two ends. CDR3 length: 15 residues. The CDR3 region has the DNA TGTGCCAGCAGCCTATCGGACTCTAGGAACACTGAAGCTTTCTTT. This sequence encodes CASSLSDSRNTEAFF.

The chain combines TRBV5-6 with TRBJ1-2, with D tentatively TRBD1 (5 bases). Trimming pared 5 bases from V and 6 bases from J, leaving 14 bases between. The germline V gene has CDR1 SGHDT and CDR2 YYEEEE. This CDR3 comprises 13 residues. This CDR3 reads CASRGRGWNGYTF. CDR3 in DNA: TGTGCCAGCAGGGGACGGGGGTGGAATGGCTACACCTTC.

The rearrangement joins TRBV6-2 or TRBV6-3 to TRBJ1-3; D remains ambiguous. The V end was cut by 3 bases, the J end by 0 bases, with 9 bases between. The CDR3 covers 15 residues. Germline V gives CDR1 MNHEY, CDR2 SVGEGT. CDR3 sequence reads: CASSYWANSGNTIYF. The CDR3 bases are TGTGCCAGCAGTTATTGGGCCAACTCTGGAAACACCATATATTTT.

This chain joins TRBV11-3 and TRBJ2-5, with D possibly being TRBD2 (6 bases). The CDR3 consists of 13 residues. The V gene lost 5 bases and the J gene lost 5 bases, with 12 bases spanning the gap. Germline loops: CDR1 SGHNT, CDR2 YENEEA. In DNA, the CDR3 is TGTGCCAGCAGCCCCGGAGGGAAGGAGACCCAGTACTTC. The encoded protein is CASSPGGKETQYF.

This chain connects TRBV19 to TRBJ1-5, with TRBD1 as a possible D gene (5 bases). Germline CDR1 LNHDA, CDR2 SQIVND (reference sequence). The CDR3 has 13 amino acids. V was shortened by 6 bases and J by 5 bases, with 11 bases between the two germline ends. The CDR3 bases are TGTGCCAGTAGCTGGGCGGGGGATCAGCCCCAGCATTTT. It codes for CASSWAGDQPQHF. Combining the CDR3 with reference TRBV19 and TRBJ1-5 gives the whole variable domain DGGITQSPKYLFRKEGQNVTLSCEQNLNHDAMYWYRQDPGQGLRLIYYSQIVNDFQKGDIAEGYSVSREKKESFPLTVTSAQKNPTAFYLCASSWAGDQPQHFGDGTRLSIL.

V and J are TRBV6-2 or TRBV6-3 and TRBJ2-7; 7 bases line up with TRBD1. The CDR3 totals 15 residues. Germline CDR1 is MNHEY and CDR2 is SVGEGT. With 5 bases clipped from V and 2 bases from J, the junction kept 9 bases outside the gene matches. The CDR3 DNA reads as TGTGCCAGCAGTCCACACAGGGACAGCCCCTACGAGCAGTACTTC. The encoded protein is CASSPHRDSPYEQYF.

The chain combines TRBV10-3 with TRBJ1-1, with D perhaps TRBD1 (6 bases). Trimming took off 5 bases at V and 0 bases at J, with 10 bases between the two ends. The length of the CDR3 is 14 residues. Germline-derived CDR1 and CDR2 are ENHRY and SYGVKD. Written as DNA, the CDR3 is TGTGCCATCAGTTCAGGGGAGATGAACACTGAAGCTTTCTTT. Protein: CAISSGEMNTEAFF.

The chain couples TRBV7-2 to TRBJ2-2; 8 nucleotides align to TRBD1. The ends lost 4 bases at V and 7 bases at J; junction bases unmatched: 8. The CDR3 length is 15 residues. CDR1 and CDR2 (germline): SGHTA, FQGNSA. Written as DNA, the CDR3 is TGTGCCAGCAGCTCCCGAGGACAGGGCGGCGGGGAGCTGTTTTTT. Its translation: CASSSRGQGGGELFF.

This chain joins TRBV7-3 and TRBJ2-1, with 8 bases lining up with TRBD2. V was pared by 3 bases and J by 5 bases, with 9 bases of the junction left unmatched. Germline values: CDR1 SGHTA, CDR2 FQGTGA. The CDR3 is 16 amino acids. The CDR3 is CASSFRVLAENNEQFF. The CDR3 nucleotides are TGTGCCAGCAGCTTCCGGGTACTAGCGGAAAACAATGAGCAGTTCTTC.

The rearrangement uses TRBV19 and TRBJ2-1; the D gene is possibly TRBD2 (6 bases). The germline V gene encodes CDR1 LNHDA and CDR2 SQIVND (reference sequence). The CDR3 has 16 amino acids. With 3 bases removed from V and 3 bases from J, the gap between germline ends came to 15 bases. CDR3 in amino acids: CASSMVSGPLYNEQFF. Here the CDR3 DNA reads TGTGCCAGTAGTATGGTTAGCGGACCCCTCTACAATGAGCAGTTCTTC.

This clone occurred once. V and J are TRBV10-1 and TRBJ2-1; possibly TRBD2 for D (6 bases). CDR3 length equals 12 residues. Per germline, CDR1 WNHNN and CDR2 SYGVQD (reference sequence). Trimming took 6 bases from V and 9 from J, leaving 12 bases between them. CDR3 in amino acids: CASSGGSAEQFF. The CDR3 DNA sequence: TGCGCCAGCAGCGGGGGTAGCGCTGAGCAGTTCTTC.

The chain uses TRBV4-2 and TRBJ1-1; D not certain. V lost 4 bases and J 1 base, leaving 10 bases between the germline ends. CDR1 and CDR2 from the germline V gene are LGHNA and YNFKEQ. This CDR3 contains 14 residues. The CDR3 DNA sequence: TGTGCCAGCAGCCCCGACCCGGGGAACACTGAAGCTTTCTTT. This translates into CASSPDPGNTEAFF.

The rearrangement joins TRBV11-2 to TRBJ2-1, with 7 positions matching TRBD2. V shed 7 bases, J shed 4 bases, and the junction held 13 bases outside the gene matches. The CDR3 sequence is 16 residues long. In germline, CDR1 is SGHAT, CDR2 FQNNGV. CDR3 residues: CASTYLRERGYNEQFF. In DNA form, the CDR3 reads TGTGCCAGCACCTATTTGCGGGAGAGGGGTTACAATGAGCAGTTCTTC.

The genes are TRBV6-6 and TRBJ1-2, with 7 bases identical to TRBD1. Germline V gene data show CDR1 as MNHNY and CDR2 as SVGAGI (reference sequence). Trimming took 2 bases from V and 1 from J; bases not matched to a gene: 4. CDR3 size: 15 residues. CDR3 coding DNA: TGTGCCAGCAGTTACCCAGACAGGGATAACTATGGCTACACCTTC. It encodes CASSYPDRDNYGYTF.

This chain uses TRBV3-1 (or the pseudogene TRBV3-2) with TRBJ2-1, with TRBD2 matching over 10 bases. In germline, CDR1 is LGHDT, CDR2 YNNKEL (reference sequence). V lost 2 bases and J lost 2; bases outside the gene matches: 9. This CDR3 is built from 18 residues. The CDR3 sequence is CASSQPGLADIPYNEQFF. The CDR3 nucleotides read TGTGCCAGCAGCCAACCCGGACTAGCGGATATTCCCTACAATGAGCAGTTCTTC.

This rearrangement joins TRBV4-1 to TRBJ2-7, with TRBD1 matching over 7 bases. This CDR3 is built from 15 residues. Germline lookup yields CDR1 MGHRA and CDR2 YSYEKL. With 5 bases clipped from V and 5 bases from J, the junction kept 12 bases outside the gene matches. The CDR3 sequence is CASSAIGQEFDEQYF. The CDR3 nucleotides read TGCGCCAGCAGCGCCATAGGACAGGAGTTCGACGAGCAGTACTTC.